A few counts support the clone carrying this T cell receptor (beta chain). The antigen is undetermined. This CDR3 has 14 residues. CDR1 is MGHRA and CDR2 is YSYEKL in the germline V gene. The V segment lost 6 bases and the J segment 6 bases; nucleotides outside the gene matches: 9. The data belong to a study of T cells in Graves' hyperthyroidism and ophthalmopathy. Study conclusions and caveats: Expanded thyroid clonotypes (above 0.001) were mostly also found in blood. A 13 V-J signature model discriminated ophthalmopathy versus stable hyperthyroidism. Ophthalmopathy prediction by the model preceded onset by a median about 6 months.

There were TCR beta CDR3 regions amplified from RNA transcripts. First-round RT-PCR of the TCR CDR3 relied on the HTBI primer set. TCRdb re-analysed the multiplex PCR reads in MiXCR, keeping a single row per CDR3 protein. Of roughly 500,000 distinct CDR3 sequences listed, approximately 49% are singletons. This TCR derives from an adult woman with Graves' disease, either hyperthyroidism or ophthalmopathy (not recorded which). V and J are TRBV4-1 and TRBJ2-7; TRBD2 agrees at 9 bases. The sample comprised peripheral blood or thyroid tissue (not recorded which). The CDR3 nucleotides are TGCGCCAGCAGGAGGGCGGGAGGGGATGGCGAGCAGTACTTC. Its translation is CASRRAGGDGEQYF.